Listed below are T cell receptor beta chains from one sample, sequenced in a study of regulatory T cells in long-lasting Graves disease. Each CDR3 protein is one row after TCRdb ran MiXCR on the multiplex PCR reads. The sample has some 300,000 distinct CDR3 sequences; 22% are singletons. The sample here was peripheral blood mononuclear cells (PBMCs), taken when the disease was refractory, from a patient treated with antithyroid drugs. These receptor sequences come from a female donor with Graves disease. The CDR3 runs from the conserved cysteine through the conserved F or W. The D gene is left open where the match is weak. Expanded clones are given a class, and other clones once, few, many or no size at all.

D gene,CDR3 length,V gene,clone size,J gene,CDR3 protein,CDR3 DNA
TRBD1,14,TRBV5-1,NA,TRBJ2-1,CASSKDGQVVEQFF,TGCGCCAGCAGCAAAGACGGACAGGTGGTTGAGCAGTTCTTC
NA,12,TRBV6-1,many,TRBJ2-7,CASSDPAYEQYF,TGTGCCAGCAGTGACCCTGCATACGAGCAGTACTTC
NA,14,TRBV4-1,NA,TRBJ1-6,CASSQDGGFSPLHF,TGCGCCAGCAGCCAAGACGGTGGGTTCTCACCCCTCCACTTT
NA,14,TRBV5-4,NA,TRBJ2-7,CASSVGLSNYEQYF,TGTGCCAGCAGTGTCGGACTATCAAACTACGAGCAGTACTTC
NA,15,TRBV6-1,few,TRBJ2-5,CASSPGSGGKETQYF,TGTGCCAGCAGCCCTGGTTCCGGGGGAAAAGAGACCCAGTACTTC
NA,13,TRBV7-9,many,TRBJ2-7,CASSITPTLGQYF,TGTGCCAGCAGCATCACGCCCACCTTGGGGCAGTACTTC
NA,15,TRBV6-5,NA,TRBJ2-7,CASSYDESRGDEQYF,TGTGCCAGCAGTTACGACGAGAGTAGGGGTGACGAGCAGTACTTC
NA,17,TRBV27,NA,TRBJ2-7,CASSSGSGIFTSYEQYF,TGTGCCAGCAGCTCGGGTAGCGGAATTTTTACCTCCTACGAGCAGTACTTC
NA,10,TRBV29-1,NA,TRBJ1-2,CSVREGGYTF,TGCAGCGTCCGGGAAGGTGGCTACACCTTC
TRBD2,15,TRBV20-1,NA,TRBJ2-5,CSARPLAGRGETQYF,TGCAGTGCTAGACCTCTAGCGGGAAGGGGGGAGACCCAGTACTTC
NA,13,TRBV7-9,NA,TRBJ2-7,CASSKTNSYEQYF,TGTGCCAGTTCGAAGACAAATTCCTACGAGCAGTACTTC
NA,13,TRBV20-1,NA,TRBJ2-7,CSAFTGDSYEQYF,TGCAGTGCCTTTACCGGGGACTCCTACGAGCAGTACTTC
NA,15,TRBV6-2/TRBV6-3,NA,TRBJ1-5,CASSYSSTVGPPQHF,TGTGCCAGCAGTTACTCGAGTACGGTCGGTCCGCCCCAGCATTTT
NA,13,TRBV19,NA,TRBJ2-5,CASMTGAQETQYF,TGTGCCAGTATGACGGGAGCCCAAGAGACCCAGTACTTC
NA,12,TRBV27,few,TRBJ2-1,CASSLGGVEQFF,TGTGCCAGCAGTTTAGGGGGCGTTGAGCAGTTCTTC
TRBD2,13,TRBV7-9,NA,TRBJ2-1,CASSWASGNEQFF,TGTGCCAGCAGCTGGGCTAGCGGGAACGAGCAGTTCTTC
NA,14,TRBV6-2/TRBV6-3,few,TRBJ1-2,CANHGLGAGYGYTF,TGTGCCAACCACGGTCTCGGGGCCGGCTATGGCTACACCTTC
NA,14,TRBV28,many,TRBJ2-7,CASSFGPSSYEQYF,TGTGCCAGCAGTTTCGGGCCGAGCTCCTACGAGCAGTACTTC
NA,13,TRBV7-9,NA,TRBJ1-1,CASSPNADRKAFF,TGTGCCAGCAGCCCCAACGCCGACAGAAAAGCTTTCTTT
TRBD1,15,TRBV6-9,many,TRBJ2-7,CASSSPTGGSYEQYF,TGTGCCAGCAGTTCCCCGACAGGGGGAAGCTACGAGCAGTACTTC
TRBD1,15,TRBV12-3/TRBV12-4,many,TRBJ1-2,CASSSTGQGVHGYTF,TGTGCCAGCAGTTCCACGGGACAGGGGGTCCATGGCTACACCTTC
NA,14,TRBV30,few,TRBJ1-2,CAWSVDYGGAGYTF,TGTGCCTGGAGCGTTGACTATGGGGGGGCTGGCTACACCTTC
NA,14,TRBV6-1,few,TRBJ2-7,CASRAFAGTYEQYF,TGTGCCAGCAGGGCTTTCGCAGGGACCTACGAGCAGTACTTC
NA,15,TRBV5-1,NA,TRBJ2-7,CASSKGLDSVYEQYF,TGCGCCAGCAGTAAAGGTCTGGACAGTGTCTACGAGCAGTACTTC
TRBD2,14,TRBV9,few,TRBJ2-5,CASTETSEQETQYF,TGTGCCAGCACCGAAACTAGCGAACAAGAGACCCAGTACTTC
NA,14,TRBV28,many,TRBJ2-7,CASSSPILSYEQYF,TGTGCCAGCAGTTCCCCCATTCTCTCCTACGAGCAGTACTTC
NA,12,TRBV29-1,many,TRBJ2-5,CSVDGLQETQYF,TGCAGCGTTGATGGACTTCAAGAGACCCAGTACTTC
TRBD2,14,TRBV12-3/TRBV12-4,many,TRBJ2-7,CASSLIVAGEEQYF,TGTGCCAGCAGTTTGATTGTAGCGGGAGAGGAGCAGTACTTC